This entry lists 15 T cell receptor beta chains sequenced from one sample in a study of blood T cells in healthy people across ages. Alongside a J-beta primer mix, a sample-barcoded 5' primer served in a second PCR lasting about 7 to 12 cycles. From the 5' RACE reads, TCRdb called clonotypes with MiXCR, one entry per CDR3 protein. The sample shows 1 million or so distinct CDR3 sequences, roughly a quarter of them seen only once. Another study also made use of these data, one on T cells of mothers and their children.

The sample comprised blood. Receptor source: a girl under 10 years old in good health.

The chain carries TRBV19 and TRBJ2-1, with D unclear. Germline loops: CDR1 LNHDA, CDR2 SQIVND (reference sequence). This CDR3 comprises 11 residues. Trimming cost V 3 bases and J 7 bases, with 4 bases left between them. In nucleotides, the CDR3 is TGTGCCAGTAGTATGTGGAATGAGCAGTTCTTC. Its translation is CASSMWNEQFF. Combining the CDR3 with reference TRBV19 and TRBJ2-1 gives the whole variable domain DGGITQSPKYLFRKEGQNVTLSCEQNLNHDAMYWYRQDPGQGLRLIYYSQIVNDFQKGDIAEGYSVSREKKESFPLTVTSAQKNPTAFYLCASSMWNEQFFGPGTRLTVL.

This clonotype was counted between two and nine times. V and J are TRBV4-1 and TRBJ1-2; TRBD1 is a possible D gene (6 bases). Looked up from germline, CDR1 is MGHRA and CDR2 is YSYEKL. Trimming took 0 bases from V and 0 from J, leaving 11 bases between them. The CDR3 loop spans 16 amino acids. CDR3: CASSQEGAGANYGYTF. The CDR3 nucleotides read TGCGCCAGCAGCCAAGAAGGGGCAGGGGCTAACTATGGCTACACCTTC.

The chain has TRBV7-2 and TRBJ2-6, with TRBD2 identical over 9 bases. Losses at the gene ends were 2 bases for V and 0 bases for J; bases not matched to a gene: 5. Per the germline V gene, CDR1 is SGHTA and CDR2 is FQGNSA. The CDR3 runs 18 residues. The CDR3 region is CASSLLAGPNSGANVLTF. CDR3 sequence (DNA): TGTGCCAGCAGCTTACTAGCGGGGCCGAACTCTGGGGCCAACGTCCTGACTTTC.

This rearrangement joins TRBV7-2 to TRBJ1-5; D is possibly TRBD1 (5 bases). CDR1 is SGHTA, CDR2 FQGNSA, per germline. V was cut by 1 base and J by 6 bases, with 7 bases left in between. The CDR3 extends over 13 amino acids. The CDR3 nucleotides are TGTGCCAGCAGCTTAGATGGGGGTCAGCCCCAGCATTTT. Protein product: CASSLDGGQPQHF.

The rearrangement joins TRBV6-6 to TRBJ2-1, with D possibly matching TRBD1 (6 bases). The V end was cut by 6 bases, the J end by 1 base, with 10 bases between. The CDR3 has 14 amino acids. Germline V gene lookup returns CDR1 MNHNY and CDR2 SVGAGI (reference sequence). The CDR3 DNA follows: TGTGCCAGCAGCACCGGACAGTCCTACAATGAGCAGTTCTTC. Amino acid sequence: CASSTGQSYNEQFF.

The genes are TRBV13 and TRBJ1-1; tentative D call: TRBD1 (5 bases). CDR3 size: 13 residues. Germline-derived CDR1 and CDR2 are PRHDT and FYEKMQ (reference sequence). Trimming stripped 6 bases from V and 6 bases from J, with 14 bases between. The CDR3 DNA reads TGTGCCAGCAGTTCCGTGGAGGGACCTGAAGCTTTCTTT. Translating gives CASSSVEGPEAFF.

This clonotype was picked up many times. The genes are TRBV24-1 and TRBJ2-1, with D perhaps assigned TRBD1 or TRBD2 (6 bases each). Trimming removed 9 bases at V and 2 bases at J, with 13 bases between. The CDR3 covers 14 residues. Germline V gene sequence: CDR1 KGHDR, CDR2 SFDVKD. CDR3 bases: TGTGCCACCCAAGGGGGGACACCCTACAATGAGCAGTTCTTC. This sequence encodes CATQGGTPYNEQFF.

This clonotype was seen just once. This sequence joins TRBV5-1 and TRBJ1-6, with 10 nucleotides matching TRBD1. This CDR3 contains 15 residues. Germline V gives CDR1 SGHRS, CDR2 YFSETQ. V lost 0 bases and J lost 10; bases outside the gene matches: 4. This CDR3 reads CASSLAGQGRSPLHF. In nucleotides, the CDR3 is TGCGCCAGCAGCTTGGCGGGACAGGGGAGGTCACCCCTCCACTTT.

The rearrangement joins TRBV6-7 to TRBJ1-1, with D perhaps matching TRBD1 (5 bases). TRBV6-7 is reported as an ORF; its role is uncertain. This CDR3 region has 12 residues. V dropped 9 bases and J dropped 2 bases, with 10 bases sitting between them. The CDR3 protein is CARQTDNTEAFF. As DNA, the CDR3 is TGTGCCAGGCAGACAGACAACACTGAAGCTTTCTTT.

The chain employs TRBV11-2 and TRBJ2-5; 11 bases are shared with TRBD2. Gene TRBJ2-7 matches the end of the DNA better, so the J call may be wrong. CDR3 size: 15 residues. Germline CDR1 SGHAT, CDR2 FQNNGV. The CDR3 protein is CASSPRLAGPYEQYF. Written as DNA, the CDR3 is TGTGCCAGCAGCCCACGACTAGCGGGACCCTACGAGCAGTACTTC.

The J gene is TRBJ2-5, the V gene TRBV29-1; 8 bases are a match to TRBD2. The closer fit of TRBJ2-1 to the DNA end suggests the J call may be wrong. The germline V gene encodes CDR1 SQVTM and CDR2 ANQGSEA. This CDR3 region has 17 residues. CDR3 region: CSVEDPGLAGNYNEQFF. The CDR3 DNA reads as TGCAGCGTTGAAGATCCCGGACTAGCCGGAAACTACAATGAGCAGTTCTTC.

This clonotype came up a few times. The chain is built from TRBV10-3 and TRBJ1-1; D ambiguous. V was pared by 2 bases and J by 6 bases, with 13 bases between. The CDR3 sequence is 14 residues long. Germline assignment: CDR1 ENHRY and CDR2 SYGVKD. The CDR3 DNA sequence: TGTGCCATCAGTGAGCCAGCTAAGCCCGCTGAAGCTTTCTTT. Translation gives CAISEPAKPAEAFF.

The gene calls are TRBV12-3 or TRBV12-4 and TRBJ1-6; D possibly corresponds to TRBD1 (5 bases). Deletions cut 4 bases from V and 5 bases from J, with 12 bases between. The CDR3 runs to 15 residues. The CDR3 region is CASSYGTAHNSPLHF. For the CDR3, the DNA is TGTGCCAGCAGTTACGGGACGGCTCATAATTCACCCCTCCACTTT.

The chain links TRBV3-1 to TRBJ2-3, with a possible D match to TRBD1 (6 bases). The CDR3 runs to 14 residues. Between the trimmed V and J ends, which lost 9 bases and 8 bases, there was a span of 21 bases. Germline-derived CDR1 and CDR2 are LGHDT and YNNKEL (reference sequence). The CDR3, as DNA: TGTGCCAGTACTCCGGACAGAGGGTTAGGTACGCAGTATTTT. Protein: CASTPDRGLGTQYF.

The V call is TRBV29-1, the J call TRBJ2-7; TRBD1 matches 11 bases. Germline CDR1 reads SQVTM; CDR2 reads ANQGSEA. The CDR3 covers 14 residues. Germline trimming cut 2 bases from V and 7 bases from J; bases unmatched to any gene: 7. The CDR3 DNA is TGCAGCGTTGAACCCCGGACAGGGGGCGGTGAGCAGTACTTC. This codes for CSVEPRTGGGEQYF.